This TCR beta chain came from a study of OX40 agonist ivuxolimab in advanced cancers. Background on the whole study: Ivuxolimab, which targeted the costimulatory receptor OX40 (CD134), was an agonistic, fully human IgG2 monoclonal antibody. Intravenous ivuxolimab was administered to patients every 2 weeks at six dose levels: 0.01, 0.1, 0.3, 1.5, 3 and 10 mg/kg. Of the roughly 50 dose-escalation patients, hepatocellular carcinoma was present in approximately 20, melanoma in around 15, renal cell carcinoma in 9 and head and neck cancer in 9. In the dose-escalation cohort, roughly four fifths of patients were male, and the mean age was approximately 64 years, with a range of 23 to 79. Prior anti-PD-1, anti-PD-L1 or anti-CTLA-4 therapy was permitted, and 30% to 45% of dose-escalation patients had received checkpoint inhibitors. Three dose-escalation patients achieved partial responses, one with hepatocellular carcinoma and two with cutaneous melanoma. The purpose of peripheral TCRbeta sequencing was to test whether ivuxolimab changed TCR sequence diversity and led to clonal T-cell expansion. The paper reports the monotherapy dose-escalation portion (N of about 54 patients) of the phase I ivuxolimab trial.

Results and caveats for the whole study, not just this receptor: Antigen specificity was not determined for the clonally expanded peripheral T cells. Low levels of normalized T-cell clonal expansion were also seen in some nonresponding patients. At doses of 0.1 to 3.0 mg/kg, clonal expansion of both CD4+ and CD8+ T cells in blood was seen between baseline and week 6. In the 0.1-3.0 mg/kg groups, partial responders were among the patients with the lowest normalized peripheral clonal expansion, particularly in CD8+ T cells. On average, CD8+ T cells showed more expanded clones than CD4+ T cells after ivuxolimab.

For sequencing of the TCRbeta CDR3 region, genomic DNA was extracted from the sorted cells. The immunoSEQ Assay was used to sequence the TCRbeta CDR3 regions. What TCRdb holds here is the immuneACCESS table cut down to in-frame rearrangements. Part of the clones is not present; checked against another copy, under half of the missing clones reflect an unresolved V gene, and the others are unexplained. This sample is represented by over 45,000 clones; about 93% of them were singletons. The ten most abundant clones make up more than 15% of the sample. A remark on this clone: No cognate antigen has been identified for it. Per-base qualities were not stored, and no clone one base away is much larger.

The trial excluded patients who had a history of autoimmune disease or who were on systemic immunosuppression. Peripheral blood for TCR sequencing was collected from all dose cohorts at baseline, on cycle 4 day 1, and on cycle 7 day 1. Samples came from an open-label, multicenter, first-in-human phase I dose-escalation trial of ivuxolimab. The trial enrolled adults with locally advanced or metastatic head and neck squamous cell, hepatocellular, melanoma or renal cell carcinoma. Before TCR sequencing, CD4+ T cells and CD8+ T cells from peripheral blood were sorted into separate populations. This receptor was obtained from an adult with an advanced solid tumor such as melanoma, head and neck, liver or kidney cancer. Sequences were derived from CD4+ or CD8+ T cells sorted from blood, sampled in a trial of the OX40 agonist ivuxolimab.

The DNA sequence is given as TGTGCCAGCAGTTTATCTCTGAGCTCCTACAATGAGCAGTTCTTC. It encodes CASSLSLSSYNEQFF. The sequence links TRBV27 to TRBJ2-1; the D gene cannot be resolved reliably. The germline V gene encodes CDR1 MNHEY and CDR2 SMNVEV (reference sequence). V is cut by 0 bases and J by 0 bases, and the space between the germline ends is 6 bases. The CDR3 sequence holds 15 residues, the cysteine and phenylalanine included. The sequence is cut down to CDR3 DNA, 45 bases in frame from base 1.